Following are 30 T cell receptor beta chains from one sample sequenced in a study of blood T cell repertoires in COVID-19. This table comes from immunoSEQ multiplex PCR, and its TCRdb copy is limited to in-frame clones, with some not included. The sample carries 100,000 to 150,000 clones, 70% to 90% recorded once. The sample was peripheral blood. The source of these receptors is a man aged 50 or older with acute or convalescent COVID-19.

The chain joins TRBV19 to TRBJ2-3; D gene unclear. Trimming stripped 4 bases from V and 2 bases from J, with 10 bases between. The CDR3 has 14 amino acids. Per germline, CDR1 LNHDA and CDR2 SQIVND (reference sequence). The DNA for the CDR3 is TGTGCCAGTAGTAGCCTTGAAGCCACAGATACGCAGTATTTT. Translated, it gives CASSSLEATDTQYF.

This clone has only a few counts. In DNA, the CDR3 is TGTGCCAGCAGACCGCCGGGACAGGGGGCGCGGGGTGAAAAACTGTTTTTT. Translation gives CASRPPGQGARGEKLFF. V gene TRBV28 combines with J gene TRBJ1-4; TRBD1 matches at 12 bases. Germline V gene lookup returns CDR1 MDHEN and CDR2 SYDVKM. The CDR3 spans 17 residues. With V trimmed by 6 bases and J by 7 bases, 12 bases remained unmatched.

The V and J genes are TRBV2 and TRBJ2-5, with D unclear. The CDR3 length is 13 residues. The V and J ends lost 2 bases and 5 bases respectively, with 9 bases between them. The germline V gene has CDR1 SNHLY and CDR2 FYNNEI. The CDR3 DNA follows: TGTGCCAGCAGTGAACAGTATACGGAGACCCAGTACTTC. The encoded protein is CASSEQYTETQYF.

This sequence joins TRBV7-9 and TRBJ2-5, with 15 positions matching TRBD2. The CDR3 runs to 17 residues. Germline V gene data show CDR1 as SEHNR and CDR2 as FQNEAQ (reference sequence). V shed 3 bases, J shed 1 base, and the junction held 3 bases outside the gene matches. The CDR3 nucleotides are TGTGCCAGCAGCTTCCCGGGACTAGCGGGAGGCCAAGAGACCCAGTACTTC. Translation gives CASSFPGLAGGQETQYF.

The rearrangement joins TRBV7-2 to TRBJ2-1; 12 nucleotides line up with TRBD1. Trimming took 5 bases from V and 7 from J; bases not matched to a gene: 3. The CDR3 contains 14 residues. Germline V CDR1 and CDR2: SGHTA, FQGNSA. CDR3 sequence (DNA): TGTGCCAGCAGCGGGACAGGGGGCTATAATGAGCAGTTCTTC. Amino acids: CASSGTGGYNEQFF.

Notes on this clone: One end of the junction is discordant with germline, which a read error may explain. The J gene is TRBJ2-2, the V gene TRBV28; D unresolved. This CDR3 is built from 14 residues. The germline gives CDR1 MDHEN, CDR2 SYDVKM. CDR3 sequence: CASRVGAKTGELFF. The CDR3 coding sequence is TGTGCCAGCAGGGTGGGCGCGAAGACCGGGGAGCTGTTTTTT.

The chain employs TRBV2 and TRBJ1-2; perhaps TRBD1 as D (5 bases). Germline lookup yields CDR1 SNHLY and CDR2 FYNNEI. The CDR3 contains 15 residues. Trimming cost V 7 bases and J 7 bases, with 22 bases left between them. In nucleotides, the CDR3 is TGTGCCAGCATCCACGAGTCGGGGGGAGGCACTGGCTACACCTTC. Protein product: CASIHESGGGTGYTF. The full variable domain, with the rest looked up from reference TRBV2 and TRBJ1-2, is EPEVTQTPSHQVTQMGQEVILRCVPISNHLYFYWYRQILGQKVEFLVSFYNNEISEKSEIFDDQFSVERPDGSNFTLKIRSTKLEDSAMYFCASIHESGGGTGYTFGSGTRLTVV.

This chain connects TRBV6-6 to TRBJ2-3, with TRBD1 matching over 7 bases. This CDR3 has 14 amino acids. Germline CDR1 MNHNY, CDR2 SVGAGI (reference sequence). J lost 2 bases, V lost 6 bases, and 5 bases had no gene match. The CDR3 coding sequence is TGTGCCAGCAGCCTGGGACAGACCACAGATACGCAGTATTTT. The encoded protein is CASSLGQTTDTQYF.

V usage is TRBV30 and J usage is TRBJ2-5; TRBD2 matches at 8 bases. The CDR3 extends over 14 amino acids. Trimming cost V 0 bases and J 5 bases; bases outside gene matches: 5. Germline V gene data show CDR1 as GTSNPN and CDR2 as SVGIG (reference sequence). CDR3 in amino acids: CAWSVLSGGETQYF. CDR3 DNA sequence: TGTGCCTGGAGTGTACTCTCGGGGGGGGAGACCCAGTACTTC.

The rearrangement uses TRBV13 and TRBJ1-1; a weak D match, TRBD1 (5 bases). CDR3 length equals 14 residues. V lost 1 base and J 1 base, leaving 7 bases between the germline ends. From germline, CDR1 is PRHDT and CDR2 FYEKMQ (reference sequence). CDR3 sequence (DNA): TGTGCCAGCAGCTTAGTGGGGCAGAACACTGAAGCTTTCTTT. Protein sequence: CASSLVGQNTEAFF.

The chain combines TRBV20-1 with TRBJ2-7; 11 nucleotides align to TRBD2. Germline-derived CDR1 and CDR2 are DFQATT and SNEGSKA (reference sequence). Unmatched junction bases numbered 10, after V lost 3 bases and J lost 3 bases. The CDR3 runs to 16 residues. As DNA, the CDR3 is TGCAGTGCTAGTGGTGTTTCGCTAGCGGGAGGCTACGAGCAGTACTTC. Its translation: CSASGVSLAGGYEQYF.

The J gene is TRBJ1-1, the V gene TRBV12-5; D is unresolved. The CDR3 has 13 residues. V lost 1 base to trimming and J lost 5 bases, with 8 bases between them. The germline CDR1 and CDR2 sequences are LGHNT and FRNRAP. The DNA of the CDR3 is TGTGCTAGTGGTTTGGAACCGGGGACTGAAGCTTTCTTT. It codes for CASGLEPGTEAFF.

The sample holds one count of this clone. J is TRBJ2-1 and V is TRBV20-1; perhaps TRBD2 as D (6 bases). This CDR3 has 11 amino acids. Trimming removed 7 bases at V and 12 bases at J, with 16 bases between. From germline, CDR1 is DFQATT and CDR2 SNEGSKA (reference sequence). CDR3 nucleotides: TGCAGTGTAAGGCGGGCGGGGAGGCAGTTCTTC. This gives the protein CSVRRAGRQFF.

The V gene is TRBV3-1 (or the pseudogene TRBV3-2), the J gene TRBJ2-7; TRBD2 matches 8 bases. There are 14 residues in the CDR3. CDR1 and CDR2 from the germline V gene are LGHDT and YNNKEL (reference sequence). J gave up 3 bases and V 1 base, and 2 bases lay outside the gene matches. CDR3 sequence: CASSQVAGGYEQYF. The CDR3 DNA reads TGTGCCAGCAGCCAAGTCGCGGGGGGCTACGAGCAGTACTTC.

The chain couples TRBV5-1 to TRBJ1-1; 7 nucleotides align to TRBD1. V lost 4 bases, J lost 5 bases, and 14 bases stayed unmatched. Per germline, CDR1 SGHRS and CDR2 YFSETQ. There are 16 residues in the CDR3. The CDR3 sequence: CASSRGPIQGGTEAFF. The CDR3 DNA is TGCGCCAGCAGCCGCGGGCCAATTCAGGGGGGAACTGAAGCTTTCTTT.

The chain uses TRBV9 and TRBJ1-3; D remains ambiguous. The CDR3 is 15 amino acids. Germline CDR1 is SGDLS and CDR2 is YYNGEE. Between the trimmed V and J ends, which lost 0 bases and 4 bases, there was a span of 11 bases. CDR3 loop: CASSVGQVVGNTIYF. The CDR3 DNA sequence: TGTGCCAGCAGCGTAGGGCAGGTTGTCGGAAACACCATATATTTT.

To note about this clone: The same CDR3 can be traced to other DNA sequences in this sample. The V gene is TRBV5-1, the J gene TRBJ1-1; 8 bases fit TRBD1. The CDR3 has 13 amino acids. Per the germline V gene, CDR1 is SGHRS and CDR2 is YFSETQ. V shed 5 bases, J shed 4 bases, and the junction held 4 bases outside the gene matches. The CDR3 loop is CASSTDRGTEAFF. The CDR3 DNA is TGCGCCAGCAGTACTGACAGGGGCACTGAAGCTTTCTTT. The full variable domain, in which reference TRBV5-1 and TRBJ1-1 provide the parts outside the CDR3, is KAGVTQTPRYLIKTRGQQVTLSCSPISGHRSVSWYQQTPGQGLQFLFEYFSETQRNKGNFPGRFSGRQFSNSRSEMNVSTLELGDSALYLCASSTDRGTEAFFGQGTRLTVV.

The V call is TRBV5-1, the J call TRBJ1-2; 7 bases line up with TRBD1. The CDR3 contains 14 residues. Per the germline V gene, CDR1 is SGHRS and CDR2 is YFSETQ. Trimming removed 4 bases from V and 4 bases from J; junction bases left unmatched: 7. The CDR3 loop reads CASSGTAYSYGYTF. Here the CDR3 DNA reads TGCGCCAGCAGCGGGACAGCCTATAGCTATGGCTACACCTTC.

V gene TRBV5-1 combines with J gene TRBJ1-4; 9 positions match TRBD1. With 0 bases clipped from V and 8 bases from J, the junction kept 5 bases outside the gene matches. Germline V gene data show CDR1 as SGHRS and CDR2 as YFSETQ. This CDR3 region has 15 residues. CDR3 loop: CASSLGRQGGEKLFF. The CDR3 DNA sequence: TGCGCCAGCAGCTTGGGGAGACAGGGGGGCGAAAAACTGTTTTTT.

The J gene is TRBJ1-1, the V gene TRBV11-2, with 8 nucleotides matching TRBD1. Germline V CDR1 and CDR2: SGHAT, FQNNGV. Germline trimming cut 2 bases from V and 4 bases from J; bases unmatched to any gene: 0. The CDR3 contains 13 residues. CDR3 bases: TGTGCCAGCAGCTTAACAGGGGGCACTGAAGCTTTCTTT. It encodes CASSLTGGTEAFF.

The gene calls are TRBV7-9 and TRBJ1-5; 10 bases are a match to TRBD1. CDR3 length equals 16 residues. The junction had 8 bases not matched to a gene; V was cut back by 5 bases and J by 4 bases. Looked up from germline, CDR1 is SEHNR and CDR2 is FQNEAQ (reference sequence). CDR3 loop: CASSPTGGSMNQPQHF. The DNA of the CDR3 is TGTGCCAGCAGCCCGACAGGGGGCTCGATGAATCAGCCCCAGCATTTT.

The rearrangement joins TRBV9 to TRBJ2-7; 7 nucleotides agree with TRBD1. The ends lost 3 bases at V and 3 bases at J; junction bases unmatched: 6. The germline CDR1 and CDR2 sequences are SGDLS and YYNGEE. This CDR3 contains 14 residues. The CDR3 DNA sequence: TGTGCCAGCAGCGCCGGGACAGAATACTACGAGCAGTACTTC. It translates to CASSAGTEYYEQYF.

The rearrangement links TRBV6-5 to TRBJ1-2; D is uncertain. V was trimmed by 6 bases and J by 0 bases, leaving 8 bases between them. Germline V lookup: CDR1 MNHEY, CDR2 SVGAGI. The CDR3 extends over 13 amino acids. The CDR3 DNA is TGTGCCAGCAGGCGGCTAGCTAACTATGGCTACACCTTC. Translation gives CASRRLANYGYTF.

This chain connects TRBV5-1 to TRBJ2-7; TRBD2 aligns across 16 bases. This CDR3 has 17 amino acids. Trimming cost V 1 base and J 2 bases; bases outside gene matches: 3. Germline V gives CDR1 SGHRS, CDR2 YFSETQ. CDR3 nucleotide sequence: TGCGCCAGCAGCTTGACCGGGACTAGCGGGGGGGCCTACGAGCAGTACTTC. Its protein is CASSLTGTSGGAYEQYF.

This clone was detected only once. The chain links TRBV19 to TRBJ1-3; 7 nucleotides match TRBD1. Germline CDR1 and CDR2: LNHDA and SQIVND (reference sequence). With V trimmed by 6 bases and J by 4 bases, 6 bases remained unmatched. The CDR3 contains 14 residues. The chain's CDR3 is CASSLTGFGNTIYF. For the CDR3, the DNA is TGTGCCAGTAGCTTGACAGGGTTCGGAAACACCATATATTTT.

The chain recombines TRBV19 with TRBJ1-1; 9 nucleotides match TRBD1. The CDR3 extends over 15 amino acids. CDR1 is LNHDA and CDR2 is SQIVND in the germline V gene (reference sequence). V dropped 3 bases and J dropped 2; count of bases not matched to a gene: 4. CDR3 DNA sequence: TGTGCCAGTAGTATGAGGACAGGGGCTAACACTGAAGCTTTCTTT. This encodes CASSMRTGANTEAFF.

This chain uses TRBV18 with TRBJ1-2; TRBD1 aligns across 9 bases. Germline V gene sequence: CDR1 KGHSH, CDR2 LQKENI. The CDR3 consists of 15 residues. The V gene end was trimmed by 3 bases and the J gene end by 5 bases; junction bases not matched to a gene: 7. The CDR3 DNA reads as TGTGCCAGCTCACCGCCCGGGACAGGGACATATGGCTACACCTTC. Its translation: CASSPPGTGTYGYTF.

V and J are TRBV20-1 and TRBJ1-2; 8 nucleotides agree with TRBD1. Losses at the gene ends were 3 bases for V and 1 base for J; bases not matched to a gene: 10. The CDR3 consists of 16 residues. The V gene's germline CDR1 is DFQATT and CDR2 SNEGSKA (reference sequence). The CDR3 sequence: CSASQPGTGNNYGYTF. In nucleotides, the CDR3 is TGCAGTGCTAGTCAACCCGGGACAGGAAATAACTATGGCTACACCTTC.

The chain links TRBV7-3 to TRBJ2-5; 9 nucleotides line up with TRBD1. The CDR3 runs 15 residues. After removal of 1 base from V and 5 bases from J, the junction contained 5 bases not matched to a gene. Germline lookup yields CDR1 SGHTA and CDR2 FQGTGA. The CDR3 reads CASSLNTGGRETQYF. In nucleotides, the CDR3 is TGTGCCAGCAGCTTAAACACAGGGGGCAGGGAGACCCAGTACTTC.

The genes are TRBV19 and TRBJ1-2; 7 nucleotides match TRBD1. CDR1 and CDR2 from the germline V gene are LNHDA and SQIVND (reference sequence). The junction had 7 bases not matched to a gene; V was cut back by 5 bases and J by 4 bases. The CDR3 has 14 residues. The CDR3 region is CASSSRQGGYGYTF. In DNA, the CDR3 is TGTGCCAGTAGTTCCCGACAGGGAGGCTATGGCTACACCTTC.